These 22 T cell receptor beta chains share one sample of origin, sequenced in a study of cytomegalovirus exposure and HLA in healthy donors. The primer mix had 60 Vbeta and 13 Jbeta primers. Clones were read by immunoSEQ multiplex PCR, and TCRdb kept only the in-frame ones, dropping some. Found here are 150,000 to 250,000 clones, 75% to 90% of them singletons; the top ten hold 6% to 8%. Material: PBMCs. The receptor set was obtained from a woman aged 45-60 years in good health and CMV-seropositive.

This chain uses TRBV7-9 with TRBJ2-5; 11 nucleotides align to TRBD2. This CDR3 spans 17 amino acids. Per the germline V gene, CDR1 is SEHNR and CDR2 is FQNEAQ (reference sequence). V lost 5 bases and J lost 4; bases outside the gene matches: 12. The CDR3 spells CASSQHLSGGAPETQYF. The CDR3 DNA is TGTGCCAGCAGCCAACACCTTAGCGGGGGGGCCCCAGAGACCCAGTACTTC. Filled out from reference TRBV7-9 and TRBJ2-5, the complete variable domain reads DTGVSQNPRHKITKRGQNVTFRCDPISEHNRLYWYRQTLGQGPEFLTYFQNEAQLEKSRLLSDRFSAERPKGSFSTLEIQRTEQGDSAMYLCASSQHLSGGAPETQYFGPGTRLLVL.

This clone was counted only a few times. This chain links TRBV6-5 with TRBJ2-3; 7 positions agree with TRBD1. CDR1 MNHEY and CDR2 SVGAGI come from the germline V gene. There are 14 residues in the CDR3. Trimming took 6 bases from V and 3 from J; bases not matched to a gene: 6. The CDR3 nucleotides are TGTGCCAGCAGGGGGGACAGCTTTACAGATACGCAGTATTTT. Residues: CASRGDSFTDTQYF.

This clone was counted between two and nine times. The J gene is TRBJ2-3, the V gene TRBV27; 8 bases line up with TRBD1. The CDR3 loop spans 15 amino acids. The V gene end was trimmed by 3 bases and the J gene end by 2 bases; junction bases not matched to a gene: 4. Germline loops: CDR1 MNHEY, CDR2 SMNVEV (reference sequence). The CDR3 loop is CASSFQGANTDTQYF. CDR3 nucleotide sequence: TGTGCCAGCAGTTTTCAGGGGGCGAACACAGATACGCAGTATTTT.

This chain uses TRBV6-1 with TRBJ2-5; D is perhaps TRBD2 (5 bases). The CDR3 covers 14 residues. CDR1 is MNHNS and CDR2 is SASEGT in the germline V gene. The V end was cut by 4 bases, the J end by 5 bases, with 14 bases between. CDR3 protein: CASSGPVPGETQYF. CDR3 nucleotide sequence: TGTGCCAGCAGTGGGCCAGTCCCGGGGGAGACCCAGTACTTC.

The chain carries TRBV7-8 and TRBJ1-4; D uncertain. The V gene lost 1 base and the J gene lost 8 bases, with 20 bases spanning the gap. The CDR3 consists of 17 residues. In germline, CDR1 is SGHVS, CDR2 FQNEAQ. CDR3 DNA: TGTGCCAGCAGCTTAGATAGGACGTCAGGTTCGGGGGAAAAACTGTTTTTT. Its translation: CASSLDRTSGSGEKLFF.

The V and J genes are TRBV7-2 and TRBJ1-6; D perhaps matches TRBD1 (5 bases). V lost 2 bases and J lost 5, with 10 bases in between. The CDR3 runs 15 residues. Germline lookup yields CDR1 SGHTA and CDR2 FQGNSA. Here the CDR3 DNA reads TGTGCCAGCAGCTTAATAGCAGGGAATAATTCACCCCTCCACTTT. Residues: CASSLIAGNNSPLHF.

This clone was observed once. This chain uses TRBV7-2 with TRBJ1-1; 7 nucleotides line up with TRBD1. There are 15 residues in the CDR3. With 0 bases clipped from V and 6 bases from J, the junction kept 7 bases outside the gene matches. Germline V CDR1 and CDR2: SGHTA, FQGNSA. The chain's CDR3 is CASSLATAGGSEAFF. The CDR3 coding sequence is TGTGCCAGCAGCTTAGCGACGGCAGGGGGGTCTGAAGCTTTCTTT.

The chain employs TRBV28 and TRBJ1-1, with D perhaps TRBD1 (6 bases). V lost 7 bases and J lost 0, with 15 bases in between. The CDR3 extends over 15 amino acids. Germline lookup yields CDR1 MDHEN and CDR2 SYDVKM. Here the CDR3 reads CASIGRDNLNTEAFF. CDR3 nucleotide sequence: TGTGCCAGCATAGGTCGGGACAACCTGAACACTGAAGCTTTCTTT.

The chain has TRBV19 and TRBJ2-3; D unclear. Trimming left V 2 bases short and J 1 base short, with 10 bases between. The length of the CDR3 is 15 residues. Germline V gene data show CDR1 as LNHDA and CDR2 as SQIVND (reference sequence). CDR3 in amino acids: CASSITTLGTDTQYF. CDR3 coding DNA: TGTGCCAGTAGTATAACTACTCTGGGCACAGATACGCAGTATTTT.

The chain is built from TRBV4-3 and TRBJ1-4; 7 nucleotides line up with TRBD1. The V gene end was trimmed by 8 bases and the J gene end by 7 bases; junction bases not matched to a gene: 13. CDR3 length: 15 residues. Germline V CDR1 and CDR2: LGHNA, YSLEER. Written as DNA, the CDR3 is TGCGCCAGCTCCGGGACAGACGCCGGCAGTGAAAAACTGTTTTTT. It specifies CASSGTDAGSEKLFF.

Notes on this clone: The germline gene is not matched at one end of the junction; a read error may be the cause. The gene calls are TRBV7-9 and TRBJ1-2, with a possible D match to TRBD1 (5 bases). CDR1 SEHNR and CDR2 FQNEAQ come from the germline V gene (reference sequence). This CDR3 comprises 13 residues. CDR3 nucleotides: TGTTCCAGCAGCTCCCAGGGTACCTATGGCTACACCTTC. It is translated as CSSSSQGTYGYTF.

The chain recombines TRBV6-5 with TRBJ2-7, with 9 bases fitting TRBD1. CDR1 and CDR2 (germline): MNHEY, SVGAGI. The V gene end was trimmed by 2 bases and the J gene end by 1 base; junction bases not matched to a gene: 6. The length of the CDR3 is 16 residues. The CDR3 reads CASSYQTDRGSYEQYF. The DNA for the CDR3 is TGTGCCAGCAGTTACCAGACAGACAGGGGGTCCTACGAGCAGTACTTC.

In regard to this clone: One end of the junction fails to match germline, which may point to a read error. Other DNA sequences of this sample code for an identical CDR3. The chain is built from TRBV7-9 and TRBJ2-3; D unclear. Germline CDR1 SEHNR, CDR2 FQNEAQ (reference sequence). This CDR3 region has 12 residues. The CDR3 reads CSSSPNTDTQYF. In DNA form, the CDR3 reads TGTTCCAGCAGCCCTAACACAGATACGCAGTATTTT.

A remark on this clone: The same CDR3 arises from other DNA sequences in this sample as well. The CDR3 nucleotides read TGCGCCAGCAGCTTCCGAGGAGAGGGCACTGAAGCTTTCTTT. This encodes CASSFRGEGTEAFF. The V call is TRBV5-1, the J call TRBJ1-1; D is unresolved. Deletions cut 2 bases from V and 4 bases from J, with 12 bases between. In germline, CDR1 is SGHRS, CDR2 YFSETQ. CDR3 size: 14 residues. The full variable domain, with the rest looked up from reference TRBV5-1 and TRBJ1-1, is KAGVTQTPRYLIKTRGQQVTLSCSPISGHRSVSWYQQTPGQGLQFLFEYFSETQRNKGNFPGRFSGRQFSNSRSEMNVSTLELGDSALYLCASSFRGEGTEAFFGQGTRLTVV.

J is TRBJ2-7 and V is TRBV7-9, with D perhaps matching TRBD1 (6 bases). The germline V gene has CDR1 SEHNR and CDR2 FQNEAQ (reference sequence). Trimming removed 1 base at V and 4 bases at J, with 11 bases between. This CDR3 comprises 14 residues. The CDR3 bases are TGTGCCAGCAGCTTAGATATGGGGGCTTACGAGCAGTACTTC. Its translation: CASSLDMGAYEQYF.

This sequence joins TRBV10-3 and TRBJ1-2; 7 nucleotides align to TRBD1. Germline V CDR1 and CDR2: ENHRY, SYGVKD. This CDR3 is 17 amino acids long. V shed 0 bases and J 0 bases; nucleotides not matched to a gene: 7. The chain's CDR3 is CAISESPDRPTNYGYTF. DNA of the CDR3: TGTGCCATCAGTGAGTCGCCGGACAGGCCGACTAACTATGGCTACACCTTC.

This rearrangement joins TRBV18 to TRBJ1-5; maybe TRBD1 (5 bases). V lost 6 bases, J lost 1 base, and 10 bases lay in between. The CDR3 runs 14 residues. Germline values: CDR1 KGHSH, CDR2 LQKENI. The CDR3 loop reads CASSRGGSNQPQHF. The CDR3 DNA reads TGTGCCAGCTCTCGGGGGGGGAGCAATCAGCCCCAGCATTTT. Looking up the rest from reference TRBV18 and TRBJ1-5 gives the full variable domain: NAGVMQNPRHLVRRRGQEARLRCSPMKGHSHVYWYRQLPEEGLKFMVYLQKENIIDESGMPKERFSAEFPKEGPSILRIQQVVRGDSAAYFCASSRGGSNQPQHFGDGTRLSIL.

The chain is built from TRBV4-1 and TRBJ2-2, with TRBD2 matching over 13 bases. The CDR3 has 15 residues. Germline V CDR1 and CDR2: MGHRA, YSYEKL. V shed 4 bases, J shed 5 bases, and the junction held 1 base outside the gene matches. CDR3 nucleotides: TGCGCCAGCAGCCTGGGACTAGCGGGGACCGGGGAGCTGTTTTTT. As protein: CASSLGLAGTGELFF.

The rearrangement uses TRBV18 and TRBJ2-1, with 10 bases lining up with TRBD2. The CDR3 is made up of 20 amino acids. V shed 1 base and J 2 bases; nucleotides not matched to a gene: 14. Germline assignment: CDR1 KGHSH and CDR2 LQKENI. CDR3 nucleotides: TGTGCCAGCTCACCACTGGGGGCCTCTAGCGGGAGTTTTGCCTACAATGAGCAGTTCTTC. It codes for CASSPLGASSGSFAYNEQFF.

Notes on this clone: At one boundary the junction diverges from the germline segment, which might be a read error. The chain combines TRBV5-8 with TRBJ2-6; 12 nucleotides agree with TRBD1. The CDR3 consists of 17 residues. Germline loops: CDR1 SGHTS, CDR2 YDEGEE. CDR3 protein: CASSGPGQGAGANGLTF. CDR3 sequence (DNA): TGTGCCAGCAGCGGACCGGGACAGGGGGCTGGGGCCAACGGCCTGACTTTC.

This sequence joins TRBV5-1 and TRBJ2-7, with 8 nucleotides matching TRBD1. CDR1 SGHRS and CDR2 YFSETQ come from the germline V gene. Trimming cost V 0 bases and J 2 bases; bases outside gene matches: 1. This CDR3 has 14 amino acids. This CDR3 is CASSLVGQAYEQYF. CDR3 DNA sequence: TGCGCCAGCAGCTTGGTGGGACAGGCCTACGAGCAGTACTTC.

J is TRBJ1-5 and V is TRBV25-1; no reliable D call. The V gene lost 6 bases and the J gene lost 2 bases, with 17 bases spanning the gap. Germline loops: CDR1 MGHDK, CDR2 SYGVNS. CDR3 length equals 16 residues. The CDR3 DNA follows: TGTGCCAGCAGCGCCAGACGAGGGAGGGGCAATCAGCCCCAGCATTTT. The encoded protein is CASSARRGRGNQPQHF.